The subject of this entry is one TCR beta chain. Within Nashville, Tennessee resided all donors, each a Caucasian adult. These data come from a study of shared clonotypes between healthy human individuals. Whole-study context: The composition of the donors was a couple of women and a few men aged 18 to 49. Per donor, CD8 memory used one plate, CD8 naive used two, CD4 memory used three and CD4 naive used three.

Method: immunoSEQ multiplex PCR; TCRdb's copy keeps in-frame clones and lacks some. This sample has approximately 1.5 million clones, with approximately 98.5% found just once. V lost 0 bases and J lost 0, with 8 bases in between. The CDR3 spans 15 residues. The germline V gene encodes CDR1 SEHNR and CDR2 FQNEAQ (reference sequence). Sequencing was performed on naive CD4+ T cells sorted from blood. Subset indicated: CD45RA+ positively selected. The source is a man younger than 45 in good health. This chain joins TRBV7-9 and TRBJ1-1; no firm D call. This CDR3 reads CASSLASGVNTEAFF. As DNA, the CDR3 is TGTGCCAGCAGCTTAGCGAGTGGGGTGAACACTGAAGCTTTCTTT.